This TCR beta chain was documented in a study of graft-versus-host responses after intestinal transplantation. Study background: Every recipient had anti-thymocyte globulin induction and 2 to 4 years of tacrolimus plus steroids.

This CDR3 has 15 amino acids. Trimming stripped 0 bases from V and 7 bases from J, with 13 bases between. Looked up from germline, CDR1 is SGDLS and CDR2 is YYNGEE. Remarks on this clone: Its antigen is currently unknown.

The protocol was immunoSEQ multiplex PCR, while the TCRdb copy is restricted to in-frame clones and leaves out a portion. Among fewer than 120,000 clones listed, just under 95% were seen once. Specimen: unstimulated CD8+ T cells sorted from spleen or lymph node cells, collected before intestinal transplant. This rearrangement joins TRBV9 to TRBJ1-4, with a weak D call TRBD1 (6 bases). The receptor comes from a human donor who received an intestinal transplant. The CDR3: CASSVEPLTGEKLFF. Here the CDR3 DNA reads TGTGCCAGCAGCGTAGAGCCCCTGACAGGTGAAAAACTGTTTTTT.